This record covers a single TCR beta chain. What it binds is unknown. Specified time point: week 23, last vaccination. Every single dose of the vaccine, 300 ug of mutant IDH1 20-mer peptide, came with topical imiquimod. This specimen belongs to a study of a mutant IDH1 vaccine in newly diagnosed glioma. CDR3 length: 12 residues. Germline CDR1 and CDR2: PRHDT and FYEKMQ (reference sequence). With 0 bases removed from V and 6 bases from J, the gap between germline ends came to 3 bases. TCRdb keeps only in-frame clones here, not all; method: immunoSEQ multiplex PCR. Of just over 80,000 clones in the sample, roughly 85% were seen once.

The chain is built from TRBV13 and TRBJ2-1; D is undetermined. This receptor was identified in a man aged 25 to 40 with glioma. Some clones in this sample may be carry-over from other donors' samples. The starting material was PBMCs, obtained from a glioma patient whose treatment included an IDH1 peptide vaccine. The CDR3, as DNA: TGTGCCAGCAGCTTAGGTCCCAATGAGCAGTTCTTC. Translated: CASSLGPNEQFF.